These 4 T cell receptor beta chains share one sample of origin, sequenced in a study of naive and memory T cell subsets. Study-level findings and limits: A few larger clonotypes appeared in naive repertoires, especially CD8, possibly memory cells re-expressing CD45RA.

Antigens for these TCRs are unknown. The beta constant-region primer was an equimolar mix of two oligonucleotides covering TRBC1 and TRBC2. Nested alpha and beta constant-region primers with the SP2 primer drove four PCR rounds on ligated cDNA. One entry per CDR3 protein, called by TCRdb with MiXCR from the UMI-ligation and nested PCR reads. The sample contains tens of thousands of distinct CDR3 sequences, about 11% of which appear only once. Sequenced material: naive CD4+ T cells from blood. These receptors originate from a human donor in good health.

This clonotype was seen a handful of times. The CDR3 spells CASSLTGSDTEAFF. DNA for the CDR3: TGTGCCAGCAGCCTTACAGGGTCTGACACTGAAGCTTTCTTT. The chain has TRBV7-2 and TRBJ1-1; a weak D match, TRBD1 (6 bases). This CDR3 is built from 14 residues. V lost 5 bases, J lost 3 bases, and 13 bases lay in between. Germline CDR1 is SGHTA and CDR2 is FQGNSA.

J is TRBJ1-2 and V is TRBV7-3; D possibly corresponds to TRBD1 (6 bases). The CDR3 is 16 amino acids. With 5 bases removed from V and 5 bases from J, the gap between germline ends came to 21 bases. Germline V gene data show CDR1 as SGHTA and CDR2 as FQGTGA. The CDR3 loop reads CASSPHRGQESYGYTF. In DNA form, the CDR3 reads TGTGCCAGCAGCCCACACCGGGGGCAGGAATCTTATGGCTACACCTTC. Complete variable domain (other parts from reference TRBV7-3 and TRBJ1-2): GAGVSQTPSNKVTEKGKYVELRCDPISGHTALYWYRQSLGQGPEFLIYFQGTGAADDSGLPNDRFFAVRPEGSVSTLKIQRTERGDSAVYLCASSPHRGQESYGYTFGSGTRLTVV.

This clonotype has a handful of counts. Here the CDR3 reads CASSRQGTSSYGYTF. DNA of the CDR3: TGTGCCAGCAGCCGACAGGGGACTTCCTCCTATGGCTACACCTTC. The chain carries TRBV14 and TRBJ1-2; 8 bases map to TRBD1. Germline CDR1 reads SGHDN; CDR2 reads FVKESK. Trimming cost V 4 bases and J 4 bases; bases outside gene matches: 8. The CDR3 extends over 15 amino acids.

This clonotype showed up many times. This chain links TRBV20-1 with TRBJ2-7; 9 bases fit TRBD1. V was pared by 6 bases and J by 3 bases, with 9 bases of the junction left unmatched. CDR1 DFQATT and CDR2 SNEGSKA come from the germline V gene (reference sequence). The CDR3 is 14 amino acids. Written as DNA, the CDR3 is TGCAGTGCAGCCGGGACAGGGAAAGACTACGAGCAGTACTTC. Translation: CSAAGTGKDYEQYF.